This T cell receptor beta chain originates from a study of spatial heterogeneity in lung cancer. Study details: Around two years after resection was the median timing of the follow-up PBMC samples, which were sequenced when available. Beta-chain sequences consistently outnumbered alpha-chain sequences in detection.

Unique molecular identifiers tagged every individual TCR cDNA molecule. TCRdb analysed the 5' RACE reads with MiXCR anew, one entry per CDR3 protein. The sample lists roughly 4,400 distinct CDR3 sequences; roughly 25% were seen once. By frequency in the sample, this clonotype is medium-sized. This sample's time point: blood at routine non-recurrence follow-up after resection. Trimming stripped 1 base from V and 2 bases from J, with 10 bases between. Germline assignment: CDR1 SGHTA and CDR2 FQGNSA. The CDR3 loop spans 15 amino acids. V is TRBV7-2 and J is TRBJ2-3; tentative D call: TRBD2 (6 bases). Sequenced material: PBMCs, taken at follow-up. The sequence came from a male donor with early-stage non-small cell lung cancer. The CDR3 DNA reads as TGTGCCAGCAGCTTAGGGGGGGAAGTCACAGATACGCAGTATTTT. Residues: CASSLGGEVTDTQYF.